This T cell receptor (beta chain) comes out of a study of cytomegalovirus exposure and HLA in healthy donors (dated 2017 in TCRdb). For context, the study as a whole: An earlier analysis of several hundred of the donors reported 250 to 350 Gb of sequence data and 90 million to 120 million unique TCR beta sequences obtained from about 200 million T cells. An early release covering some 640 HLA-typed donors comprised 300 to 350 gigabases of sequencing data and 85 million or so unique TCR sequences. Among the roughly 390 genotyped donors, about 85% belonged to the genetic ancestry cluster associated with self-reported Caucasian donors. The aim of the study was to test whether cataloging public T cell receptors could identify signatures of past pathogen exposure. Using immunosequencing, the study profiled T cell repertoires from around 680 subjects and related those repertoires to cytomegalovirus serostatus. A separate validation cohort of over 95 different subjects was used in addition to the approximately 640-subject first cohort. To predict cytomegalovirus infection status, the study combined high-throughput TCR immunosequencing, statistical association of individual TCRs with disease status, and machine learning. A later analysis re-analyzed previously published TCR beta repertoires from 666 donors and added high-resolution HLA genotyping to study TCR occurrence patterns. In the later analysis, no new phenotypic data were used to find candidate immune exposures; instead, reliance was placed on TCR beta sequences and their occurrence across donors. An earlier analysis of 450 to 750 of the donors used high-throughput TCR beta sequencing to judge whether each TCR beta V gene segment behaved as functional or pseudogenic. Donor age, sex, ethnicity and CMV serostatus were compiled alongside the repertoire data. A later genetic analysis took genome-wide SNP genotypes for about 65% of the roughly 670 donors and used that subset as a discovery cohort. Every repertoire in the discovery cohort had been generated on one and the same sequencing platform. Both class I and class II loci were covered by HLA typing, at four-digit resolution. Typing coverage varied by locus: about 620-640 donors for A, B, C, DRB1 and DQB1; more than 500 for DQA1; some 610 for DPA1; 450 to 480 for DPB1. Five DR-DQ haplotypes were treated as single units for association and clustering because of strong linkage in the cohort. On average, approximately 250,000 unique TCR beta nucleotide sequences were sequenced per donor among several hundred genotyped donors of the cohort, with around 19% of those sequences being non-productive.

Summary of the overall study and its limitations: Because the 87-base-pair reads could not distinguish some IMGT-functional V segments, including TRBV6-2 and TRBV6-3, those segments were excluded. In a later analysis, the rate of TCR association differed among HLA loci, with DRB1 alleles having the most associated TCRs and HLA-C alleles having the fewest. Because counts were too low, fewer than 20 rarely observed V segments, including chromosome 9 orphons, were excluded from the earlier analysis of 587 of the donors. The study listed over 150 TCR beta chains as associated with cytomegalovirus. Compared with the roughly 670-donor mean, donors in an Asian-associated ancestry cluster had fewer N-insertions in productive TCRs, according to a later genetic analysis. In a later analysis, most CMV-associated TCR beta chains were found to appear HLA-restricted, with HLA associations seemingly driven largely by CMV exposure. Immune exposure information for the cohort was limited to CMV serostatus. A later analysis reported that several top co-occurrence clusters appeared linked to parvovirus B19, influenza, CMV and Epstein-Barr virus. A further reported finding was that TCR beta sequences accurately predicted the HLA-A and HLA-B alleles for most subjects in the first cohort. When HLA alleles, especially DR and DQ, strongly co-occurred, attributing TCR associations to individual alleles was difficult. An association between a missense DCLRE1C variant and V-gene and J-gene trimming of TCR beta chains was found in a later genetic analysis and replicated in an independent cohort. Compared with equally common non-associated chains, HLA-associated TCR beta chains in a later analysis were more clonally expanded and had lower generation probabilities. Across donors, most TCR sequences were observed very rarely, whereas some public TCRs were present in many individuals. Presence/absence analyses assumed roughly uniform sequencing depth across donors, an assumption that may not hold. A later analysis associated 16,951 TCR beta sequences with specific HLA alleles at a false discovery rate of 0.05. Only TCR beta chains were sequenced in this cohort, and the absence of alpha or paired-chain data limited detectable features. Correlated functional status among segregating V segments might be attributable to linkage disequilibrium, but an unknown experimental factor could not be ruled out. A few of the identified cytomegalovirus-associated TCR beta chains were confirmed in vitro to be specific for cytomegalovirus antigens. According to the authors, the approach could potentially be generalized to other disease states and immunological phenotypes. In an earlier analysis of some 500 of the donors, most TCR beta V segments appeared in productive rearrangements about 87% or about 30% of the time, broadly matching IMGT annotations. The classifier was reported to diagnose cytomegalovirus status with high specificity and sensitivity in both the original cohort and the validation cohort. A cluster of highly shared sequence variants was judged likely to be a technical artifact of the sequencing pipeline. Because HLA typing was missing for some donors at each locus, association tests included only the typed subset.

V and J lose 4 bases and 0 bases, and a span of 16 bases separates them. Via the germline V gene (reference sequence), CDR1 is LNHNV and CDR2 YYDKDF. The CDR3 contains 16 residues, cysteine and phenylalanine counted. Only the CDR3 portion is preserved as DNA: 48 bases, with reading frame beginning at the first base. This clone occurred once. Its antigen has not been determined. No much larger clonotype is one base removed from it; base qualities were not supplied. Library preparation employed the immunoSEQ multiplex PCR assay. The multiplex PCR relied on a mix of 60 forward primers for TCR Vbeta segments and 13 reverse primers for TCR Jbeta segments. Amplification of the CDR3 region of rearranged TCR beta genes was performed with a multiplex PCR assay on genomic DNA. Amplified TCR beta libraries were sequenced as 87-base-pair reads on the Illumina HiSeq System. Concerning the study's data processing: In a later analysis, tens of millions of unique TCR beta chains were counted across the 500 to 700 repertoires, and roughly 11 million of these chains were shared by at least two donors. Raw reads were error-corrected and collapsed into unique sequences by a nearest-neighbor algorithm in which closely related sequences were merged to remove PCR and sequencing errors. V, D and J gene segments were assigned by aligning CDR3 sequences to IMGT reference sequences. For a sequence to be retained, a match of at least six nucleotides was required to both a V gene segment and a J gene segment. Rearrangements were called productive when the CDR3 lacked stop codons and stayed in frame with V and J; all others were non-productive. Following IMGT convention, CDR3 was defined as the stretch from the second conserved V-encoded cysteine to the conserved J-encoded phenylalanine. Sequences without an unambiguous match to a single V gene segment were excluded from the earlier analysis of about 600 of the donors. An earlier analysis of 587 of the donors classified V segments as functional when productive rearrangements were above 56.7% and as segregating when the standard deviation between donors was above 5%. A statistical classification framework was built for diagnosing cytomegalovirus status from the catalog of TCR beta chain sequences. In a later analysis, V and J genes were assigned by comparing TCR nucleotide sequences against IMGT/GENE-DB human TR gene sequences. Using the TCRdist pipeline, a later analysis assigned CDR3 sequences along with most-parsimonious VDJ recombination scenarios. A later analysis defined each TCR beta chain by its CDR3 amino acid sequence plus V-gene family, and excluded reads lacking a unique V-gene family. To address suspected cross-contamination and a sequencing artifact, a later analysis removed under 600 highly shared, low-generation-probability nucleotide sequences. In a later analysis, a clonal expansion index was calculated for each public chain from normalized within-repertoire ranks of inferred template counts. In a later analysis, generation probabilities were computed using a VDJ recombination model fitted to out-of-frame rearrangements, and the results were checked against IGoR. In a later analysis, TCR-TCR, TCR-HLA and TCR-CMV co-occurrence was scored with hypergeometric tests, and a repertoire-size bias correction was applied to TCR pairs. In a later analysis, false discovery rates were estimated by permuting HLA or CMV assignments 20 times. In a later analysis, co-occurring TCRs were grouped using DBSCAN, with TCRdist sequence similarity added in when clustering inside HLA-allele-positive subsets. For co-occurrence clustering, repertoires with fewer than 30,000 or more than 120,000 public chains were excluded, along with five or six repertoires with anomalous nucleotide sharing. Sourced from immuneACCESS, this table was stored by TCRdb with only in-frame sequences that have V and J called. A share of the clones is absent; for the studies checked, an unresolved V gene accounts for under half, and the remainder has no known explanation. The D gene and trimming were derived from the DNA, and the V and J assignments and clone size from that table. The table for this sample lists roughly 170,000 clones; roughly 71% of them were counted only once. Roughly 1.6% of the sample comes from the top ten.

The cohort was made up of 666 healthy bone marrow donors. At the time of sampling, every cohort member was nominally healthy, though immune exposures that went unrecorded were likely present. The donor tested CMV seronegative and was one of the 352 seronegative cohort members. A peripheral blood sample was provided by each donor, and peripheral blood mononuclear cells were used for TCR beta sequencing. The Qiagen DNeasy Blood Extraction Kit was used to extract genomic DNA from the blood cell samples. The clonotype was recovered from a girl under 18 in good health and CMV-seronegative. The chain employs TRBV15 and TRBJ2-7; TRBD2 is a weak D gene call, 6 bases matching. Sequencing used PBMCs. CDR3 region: CATSKGLQGSSYEQYF. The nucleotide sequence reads TGTGCCACCAGCAAGGGACTGCAAGGAAGCTCCTACGAGCAGTACTTC.